This T cell receptor (beta chain) originates from a study of OX40 agonist ivuxolimab in advanced cancers. Overall study context: The patients received agonistic anti-OX40 (CD134) antibody ivuxolimab. Patients undergoing dose escalation presented with hepatocellular carcinoma, melanoma, renal cell or head and neck cancer. While on treatment, patients had intravenous ivuxolimab at 0.01 to 10 mg/kg every 2 weeks. General study findings and limits: Low levels of normalized T-cell clonal expansion also appeared in some nonresponders.

The CDR3 consists of 14 residues. CDR1 is SGHAT and CDR2 is FQNNGV in the germline V gene. V shed 6 bases and J shed 5 bases, with 16 bases lying between them. Using immunoSEQ multiplex PCR, the repertoire was profiled, and TCRdb retains in-frame clones only, with some absent. The data show approximately 65,000 clones, approximately 92% seen once. This clone was seen once. The antigen remains undetermined. The material sequenced was CD4+ or CD8+ T cells sorted from blood, taken in a trial of the OX40 agonist ivuxolimab. The chain carries TRBV11-2 and TRBJ1-1, with D possibly matching TRBD1 (6 bases). The clonotype was recovered from an adult with an advanced solid tumor such as melanoma, head and neck, liver or kidney cancer. CDR3 region: CASRSTGRGTEAFF. The CDR3 nucleotides are TGTGCCAGCAGATCGACAGGCCGGGGAACTGAAGCTTTCTTT. The full variable domain, completed using reference TRBV11-2 and TRBJ1-1, is EAGVAQSPRYKIIEKRQSVAFWCNPISGHATLYWYQQILGQGPKLLIQFQNNGVVDDSQLPKDRFSAERLKGVDSTLKIQPAKLEDSAVYLCASRSTGRGTEAFFGQGTRLTVV.